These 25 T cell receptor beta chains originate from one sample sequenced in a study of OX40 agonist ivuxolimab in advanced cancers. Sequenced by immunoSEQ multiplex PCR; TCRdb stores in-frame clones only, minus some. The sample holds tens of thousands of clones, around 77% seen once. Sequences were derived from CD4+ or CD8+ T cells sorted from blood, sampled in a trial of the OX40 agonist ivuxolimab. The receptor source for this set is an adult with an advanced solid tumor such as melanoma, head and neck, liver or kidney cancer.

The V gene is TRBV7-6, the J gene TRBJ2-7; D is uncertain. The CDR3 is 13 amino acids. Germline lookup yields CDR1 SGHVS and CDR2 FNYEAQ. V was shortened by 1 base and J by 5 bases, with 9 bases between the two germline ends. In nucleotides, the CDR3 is TGTGCCAGCAGCTTAGTGTCCACGCACGAGCAGTACTTC. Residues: CASSLVSTHEQYF.

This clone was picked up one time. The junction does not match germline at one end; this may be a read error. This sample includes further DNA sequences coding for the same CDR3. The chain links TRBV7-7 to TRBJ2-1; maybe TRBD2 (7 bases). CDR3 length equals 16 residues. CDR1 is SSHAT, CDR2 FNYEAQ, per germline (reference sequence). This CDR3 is CASSQGGGGPGNEQFF. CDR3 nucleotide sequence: TGTGCTAGCAGCCAAGGGGGGGGAGGGCCGGGCAATGAGCAGTTCTTC.

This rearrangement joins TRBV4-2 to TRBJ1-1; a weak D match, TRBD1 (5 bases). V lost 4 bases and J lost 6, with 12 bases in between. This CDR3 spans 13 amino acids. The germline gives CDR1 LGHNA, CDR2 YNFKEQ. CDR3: CASSPRGGAEAFF. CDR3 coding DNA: TGTGCCAGCAGCCCCCGGGGGGGGGCTGAAGCTTTCTTT.

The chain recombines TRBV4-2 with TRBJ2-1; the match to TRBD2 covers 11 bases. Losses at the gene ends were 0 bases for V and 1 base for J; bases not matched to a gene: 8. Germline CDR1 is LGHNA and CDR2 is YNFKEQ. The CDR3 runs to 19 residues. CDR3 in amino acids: CASSQDLFGLAGSYNEQFF. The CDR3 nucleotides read TGTGCCAGCAGCCAAGACCTCTTCGGACTAGCGGGTTCCTACAATGAGCAGTTCTTC.

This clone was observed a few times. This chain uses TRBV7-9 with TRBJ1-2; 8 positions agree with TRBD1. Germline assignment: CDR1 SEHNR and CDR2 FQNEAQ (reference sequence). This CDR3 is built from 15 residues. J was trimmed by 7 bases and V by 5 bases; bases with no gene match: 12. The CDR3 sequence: CASSTTGATFRGYTF. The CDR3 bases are TGTGCCAGCAGCACGACAGGGGCCACGTTCCGTGGCTACACCTTC.

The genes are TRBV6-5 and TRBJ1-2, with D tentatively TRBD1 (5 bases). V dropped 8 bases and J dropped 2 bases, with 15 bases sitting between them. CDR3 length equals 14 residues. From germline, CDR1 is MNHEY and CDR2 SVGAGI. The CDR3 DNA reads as TGTGCCAGCGGCTCCGGGGGTTTGAACTATGGCTACACCTTC. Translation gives CASGSGGLNYGYTF.

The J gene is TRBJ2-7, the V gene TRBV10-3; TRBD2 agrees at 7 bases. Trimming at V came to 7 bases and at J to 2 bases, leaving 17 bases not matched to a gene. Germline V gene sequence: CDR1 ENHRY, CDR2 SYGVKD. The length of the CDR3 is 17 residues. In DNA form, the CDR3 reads TGTGCCATCATGAGGGGTTCCGGAGGGACTATACCCTACGAGCAGTACTTC. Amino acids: CAIMRGSGGTIPYEQYF.

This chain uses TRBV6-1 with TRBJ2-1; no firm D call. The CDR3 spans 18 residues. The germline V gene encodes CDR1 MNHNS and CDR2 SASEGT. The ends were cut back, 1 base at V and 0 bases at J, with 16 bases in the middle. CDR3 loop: CASSEVFGKISSYNEQFF. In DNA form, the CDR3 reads TGTGCCAGCAGTGAAGTTTTTGGGAAAATTAGCTCCTACAATGAGCAGTTCTTC.

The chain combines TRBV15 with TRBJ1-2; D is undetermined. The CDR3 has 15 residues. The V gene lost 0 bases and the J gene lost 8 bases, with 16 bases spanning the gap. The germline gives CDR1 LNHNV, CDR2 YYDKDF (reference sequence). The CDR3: CATSRDFVAELGYTF. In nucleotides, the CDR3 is TGTGCCACCAGCAGAGATTTCGTGGCTGAATTAGGCTACACCTTC.

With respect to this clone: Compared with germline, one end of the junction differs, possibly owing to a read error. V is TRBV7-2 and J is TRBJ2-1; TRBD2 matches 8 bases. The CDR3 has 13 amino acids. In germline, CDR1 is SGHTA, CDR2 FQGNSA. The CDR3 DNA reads TGTGCCAGCAGCGTACCCCGCGGGACTAGGACGCTCTTC. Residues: CASSVPRGTRTLF. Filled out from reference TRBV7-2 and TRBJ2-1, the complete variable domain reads GAGVSQSPSNKVTEKGKDVELRCDPISGHTALYWYRQSLGQGLEFLIYFQGNSAPDKSGLPSDRFSAERTGGSVSTLTIQRTQQEDSAVYLCASSVPRGTRTLFGPGTRLTVL.

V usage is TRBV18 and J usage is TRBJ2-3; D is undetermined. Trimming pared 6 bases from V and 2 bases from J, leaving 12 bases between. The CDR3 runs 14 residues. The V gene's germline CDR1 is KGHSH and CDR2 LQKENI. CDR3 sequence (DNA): TGTGCCAGCTCCCCTCAGGAATACACAGATACGCAGTATTTT. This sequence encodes CASSPQEYTDTQYF.

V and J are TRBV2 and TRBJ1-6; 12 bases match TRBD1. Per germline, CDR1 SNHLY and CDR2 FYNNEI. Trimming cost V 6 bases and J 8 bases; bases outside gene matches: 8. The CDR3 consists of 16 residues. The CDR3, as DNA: TGTGCCAGCAGGAGGGACAGGGGGCGATTGGATTCACCCCTCCACTTT. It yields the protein CASRRDRGRLDSPLHF.

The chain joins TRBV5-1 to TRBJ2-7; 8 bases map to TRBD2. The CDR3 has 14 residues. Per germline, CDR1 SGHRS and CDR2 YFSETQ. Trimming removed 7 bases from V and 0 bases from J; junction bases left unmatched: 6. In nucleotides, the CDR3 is TGCGCCAGCTCGGGGGGGACGTTCTCCTACGAGCAGTACTTC. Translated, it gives CASSGGTFSYEQYF. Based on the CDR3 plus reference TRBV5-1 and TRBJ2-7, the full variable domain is KAGVTQTPRYLIKTRGQQVTLSCSPISGHRSVSWYQQTPGQGLQFLFEYFSETQRNKGNFPGRFSGRQFSNSRSEMNVSTLELGDSALYLCASSGGTFSYEQYFGPGTRLTVT.

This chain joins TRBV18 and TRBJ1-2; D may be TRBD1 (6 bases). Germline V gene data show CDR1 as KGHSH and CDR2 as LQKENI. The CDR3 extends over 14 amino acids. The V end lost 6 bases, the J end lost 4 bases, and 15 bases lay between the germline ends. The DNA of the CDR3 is TGTGCCAGCTCGCCCGACAGGCTTTCCTATGGCTACACCTTC. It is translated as CASSPDRLSYGYTF.

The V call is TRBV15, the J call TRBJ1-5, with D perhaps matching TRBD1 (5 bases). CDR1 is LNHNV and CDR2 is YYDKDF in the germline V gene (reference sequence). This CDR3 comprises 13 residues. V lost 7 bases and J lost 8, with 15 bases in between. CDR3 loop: CATKGQGYKPQHF. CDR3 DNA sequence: TGTGCCACCAAGGGGCAGGGTTATAAGCCCCAGCATTTT.

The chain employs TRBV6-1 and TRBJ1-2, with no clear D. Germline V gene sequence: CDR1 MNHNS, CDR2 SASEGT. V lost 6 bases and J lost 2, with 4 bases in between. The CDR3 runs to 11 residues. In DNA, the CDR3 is TGTGCCAGCAGCGACAACTATGGCTACACCTTC. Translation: CASSDNYGYTF.

In DNA form, the CDR3 reads TGTGCCAGCAGACTTAGAGCGACTAGCGCGAGCTCCTACAATGAGCAGTTCTTC. This translates into CASRLRATSASSYNEQFF. The J gene is TRBJ2-1, the V gene TRBV27, with 8 bases identical to TRBD2. CDR3 length: 18 amino acids. Germline V gene sequence: CDR1 MNHEY, CDR2 SMNVEV (reference sequence). J lost 0 bases, V lost 6 bases, and 13 bases had no gene match.

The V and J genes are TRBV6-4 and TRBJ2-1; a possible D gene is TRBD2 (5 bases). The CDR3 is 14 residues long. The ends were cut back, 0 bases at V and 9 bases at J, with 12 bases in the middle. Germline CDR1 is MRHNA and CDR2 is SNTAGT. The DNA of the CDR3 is TGTGCCAGCAGTGACTCGAGCGGTGCTGGTGAGCAGTTCTTC. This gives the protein CASSDSSGAGEQFF.

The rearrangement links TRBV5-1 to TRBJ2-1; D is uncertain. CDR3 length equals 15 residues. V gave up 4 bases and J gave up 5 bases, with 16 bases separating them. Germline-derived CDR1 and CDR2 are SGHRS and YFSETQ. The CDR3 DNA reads TGCGCCAGCAGCGTGAGAACCCTCGGAAACAATGAGCAGTTCTTC. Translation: CASSVRTLGNNEQFF.

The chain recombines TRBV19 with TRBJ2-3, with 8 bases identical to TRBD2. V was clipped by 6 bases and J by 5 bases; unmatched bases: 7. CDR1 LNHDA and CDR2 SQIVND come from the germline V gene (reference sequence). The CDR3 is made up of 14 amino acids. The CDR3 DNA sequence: TGTGCCAGTAGGGCAGCGGGAGTTCTAGATACGCAGTATTTT. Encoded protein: CASRAAGVLDTQYF.

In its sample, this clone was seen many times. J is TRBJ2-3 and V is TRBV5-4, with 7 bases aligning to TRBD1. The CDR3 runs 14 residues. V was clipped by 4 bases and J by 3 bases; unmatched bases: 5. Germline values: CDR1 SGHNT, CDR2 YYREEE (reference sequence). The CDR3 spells CASSPRQGTDTQYF. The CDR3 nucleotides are TGTGCCAGCAGCCCAAGACAGGGAACAGATACGCAGTATTTT.

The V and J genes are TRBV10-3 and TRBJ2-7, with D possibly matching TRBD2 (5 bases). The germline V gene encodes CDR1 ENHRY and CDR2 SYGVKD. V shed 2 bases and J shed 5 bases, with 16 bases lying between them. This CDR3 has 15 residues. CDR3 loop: CAISEREPEGNEQYF. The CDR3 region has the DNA TGTGCCATCAGTGAGAGGGAGCCAGAAGGTAACGAGCAGTACTTC.

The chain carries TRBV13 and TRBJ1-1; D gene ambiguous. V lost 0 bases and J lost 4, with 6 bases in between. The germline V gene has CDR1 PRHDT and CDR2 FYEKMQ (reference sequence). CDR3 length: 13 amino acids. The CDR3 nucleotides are TGTGCCAGCAGCTTAGGCCGGGTCACTGAAGCTTTCTTT. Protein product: CASSLGRVTEAFF.

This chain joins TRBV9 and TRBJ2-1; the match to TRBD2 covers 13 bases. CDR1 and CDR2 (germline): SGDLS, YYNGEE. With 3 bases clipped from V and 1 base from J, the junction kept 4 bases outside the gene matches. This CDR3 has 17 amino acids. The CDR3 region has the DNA TGTGCCAGCAGCGCCGGACTAGCGGGAGCGTCCTACAATGAGCAGTTCTTC. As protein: CASSAGLAGASYNEQFF.

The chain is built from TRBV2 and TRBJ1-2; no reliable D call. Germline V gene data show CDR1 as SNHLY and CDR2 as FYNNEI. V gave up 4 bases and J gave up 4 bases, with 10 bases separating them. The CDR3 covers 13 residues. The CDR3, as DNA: TGTGCCAGCAGTGCTCAGGTGACCTATGGCTACACCTTC. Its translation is CASSAQVTYGYTF.